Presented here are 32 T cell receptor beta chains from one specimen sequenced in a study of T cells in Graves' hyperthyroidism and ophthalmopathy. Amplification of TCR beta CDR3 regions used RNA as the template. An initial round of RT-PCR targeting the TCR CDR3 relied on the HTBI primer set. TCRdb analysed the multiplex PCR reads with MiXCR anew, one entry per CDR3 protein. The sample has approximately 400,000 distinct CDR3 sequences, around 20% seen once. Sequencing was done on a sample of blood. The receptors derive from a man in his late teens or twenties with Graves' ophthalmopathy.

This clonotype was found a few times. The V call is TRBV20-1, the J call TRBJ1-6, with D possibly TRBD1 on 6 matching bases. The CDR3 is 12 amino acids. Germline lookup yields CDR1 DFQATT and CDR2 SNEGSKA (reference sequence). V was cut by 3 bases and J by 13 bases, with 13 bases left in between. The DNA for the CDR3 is TGCAGTGCTAGTCGAAGCGGGGGCCCCCTCCACTTT. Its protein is CSASRSGGPLHF.

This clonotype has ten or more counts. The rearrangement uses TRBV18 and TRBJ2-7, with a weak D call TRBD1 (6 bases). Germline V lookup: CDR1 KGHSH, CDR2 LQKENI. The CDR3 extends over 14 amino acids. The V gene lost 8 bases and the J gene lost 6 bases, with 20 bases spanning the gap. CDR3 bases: TGTGCCAGCGGATCCGGGACAAGGCGTGGCGAGCAGTACTTC. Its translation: CASGSGTRRGEQYF.

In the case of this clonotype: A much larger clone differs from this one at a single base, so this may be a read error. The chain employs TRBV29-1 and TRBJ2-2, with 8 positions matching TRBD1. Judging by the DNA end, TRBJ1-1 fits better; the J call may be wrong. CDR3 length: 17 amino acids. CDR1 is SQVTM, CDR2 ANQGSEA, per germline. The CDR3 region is CSAEARAGGIGGRGAFF. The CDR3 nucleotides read TGCAGCGCTGAAGCACGGGCAGGGGGCATCGGGGGTCGCGGAGCTTTCTTT.

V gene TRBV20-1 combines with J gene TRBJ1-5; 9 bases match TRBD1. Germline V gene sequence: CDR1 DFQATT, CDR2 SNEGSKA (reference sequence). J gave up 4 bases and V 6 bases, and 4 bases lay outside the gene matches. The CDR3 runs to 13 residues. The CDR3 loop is CSALGQGNQPQHF. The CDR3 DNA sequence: TGCAGTGCCCTCGGACAGGGGAATCAGCCCCAGCATTTT.

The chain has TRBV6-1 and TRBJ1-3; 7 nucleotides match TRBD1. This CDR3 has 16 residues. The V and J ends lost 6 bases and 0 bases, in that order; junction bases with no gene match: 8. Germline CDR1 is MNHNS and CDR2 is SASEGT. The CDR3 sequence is CASRPKGAYSGNTIYF. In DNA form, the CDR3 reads TGTGCCAGCAGACCCAAGGGGGCCTACTCTGGAAACACCATATATTTT.

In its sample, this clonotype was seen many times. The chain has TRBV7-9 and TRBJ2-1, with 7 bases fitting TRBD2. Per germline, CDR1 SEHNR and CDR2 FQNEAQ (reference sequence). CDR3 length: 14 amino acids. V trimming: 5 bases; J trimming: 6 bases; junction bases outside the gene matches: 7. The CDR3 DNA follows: TGTGCCAGCAGCCCCCCCCGGACTAGCAATGAGCAGTTCTTC. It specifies CASSPPRTSNEQFF.

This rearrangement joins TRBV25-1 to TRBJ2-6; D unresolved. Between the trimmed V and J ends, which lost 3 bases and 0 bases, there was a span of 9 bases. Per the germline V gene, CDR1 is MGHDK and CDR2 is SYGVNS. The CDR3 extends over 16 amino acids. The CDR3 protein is CASSDGQLSGANVLTF. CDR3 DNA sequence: TGTGCCAGCAGTGATGGGCAGCTCTCTGGGGCCAACGTCCTGACTTTC.

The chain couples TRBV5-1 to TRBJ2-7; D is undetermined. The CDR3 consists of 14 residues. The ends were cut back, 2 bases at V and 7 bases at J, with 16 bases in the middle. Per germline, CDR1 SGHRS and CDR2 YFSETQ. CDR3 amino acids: CASSFSTSLREQYF. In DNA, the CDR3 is TGCGCCAGCAGCTTCAGCACGAGCCTACGGGAGCAGTACTTC. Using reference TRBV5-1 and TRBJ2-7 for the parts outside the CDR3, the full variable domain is KAGVTQTPRYLIKTRGQQVTLSCSPISGHRSVSWYQQTPGQGLQFLFEYFSETQRNKGNFPGRFSGRQFSNSRSEMNVSTLELGDSALYLCASSFSTSLREQYFGPGTRLTVT.

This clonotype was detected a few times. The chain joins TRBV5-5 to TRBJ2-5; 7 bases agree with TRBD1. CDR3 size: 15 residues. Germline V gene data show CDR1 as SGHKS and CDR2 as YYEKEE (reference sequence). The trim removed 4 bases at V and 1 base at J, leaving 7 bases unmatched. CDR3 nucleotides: TGTGCCAGCAGCCGTGGACAGGACGGCCAAGAGACCCAGTACTTC. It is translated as CASSRGQDGQETQYF.

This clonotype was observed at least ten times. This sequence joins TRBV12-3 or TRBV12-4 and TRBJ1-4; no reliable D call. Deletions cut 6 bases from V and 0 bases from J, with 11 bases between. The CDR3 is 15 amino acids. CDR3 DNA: TGTGCCAGCAGCCCTACCGTTACAACTAATGAAAAACTGTTTTTT. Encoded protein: CASSPTVTTNEKLFF.

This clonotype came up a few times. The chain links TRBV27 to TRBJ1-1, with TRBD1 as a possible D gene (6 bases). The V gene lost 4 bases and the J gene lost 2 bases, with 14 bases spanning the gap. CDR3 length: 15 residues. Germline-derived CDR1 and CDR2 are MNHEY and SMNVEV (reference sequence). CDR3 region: CASSSHLQGNTEAFF. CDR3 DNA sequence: TGTGCCAGCAGTTCTCACTTACAGGGAAACACTGAAGCTTTCTTT.

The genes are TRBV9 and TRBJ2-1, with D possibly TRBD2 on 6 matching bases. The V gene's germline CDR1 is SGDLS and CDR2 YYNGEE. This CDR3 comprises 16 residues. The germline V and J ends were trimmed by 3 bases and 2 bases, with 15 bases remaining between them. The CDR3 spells CASSGRGAATYNEQFF. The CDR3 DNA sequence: TGTGCCAGCAGCGGGCGGGGAGCGGCTACCTACAATGAGCAGTTCTTC. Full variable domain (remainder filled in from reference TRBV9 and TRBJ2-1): DSGVTQTPKHLITATGQRVTLRCSPRSGDLSVYWYQQSLDQGLQFLIQYYNGEERAKGNILERFSAQQFPDLHSELNLSSLELGDSALYFCASSGRGAATYNEQFFGPGTRLTVL.

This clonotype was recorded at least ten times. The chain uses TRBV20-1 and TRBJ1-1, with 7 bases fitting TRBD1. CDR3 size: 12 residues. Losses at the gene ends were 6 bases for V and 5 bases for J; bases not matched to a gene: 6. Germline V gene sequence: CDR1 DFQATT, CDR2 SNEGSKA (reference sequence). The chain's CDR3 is CSATDRDTEAFF. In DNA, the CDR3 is TGCAGTGCCACAGACAGGGATACTGAAGCTTTCTTT.

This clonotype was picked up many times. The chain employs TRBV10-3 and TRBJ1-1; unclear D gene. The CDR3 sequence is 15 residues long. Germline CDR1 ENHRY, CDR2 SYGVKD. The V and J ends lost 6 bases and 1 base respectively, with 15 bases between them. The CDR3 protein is CAIRVSQTSNTEAFF. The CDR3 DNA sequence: TGTGCCATCAGGGTTAGCCAGACTTCGAACACTGAAGCTTTCTTT.

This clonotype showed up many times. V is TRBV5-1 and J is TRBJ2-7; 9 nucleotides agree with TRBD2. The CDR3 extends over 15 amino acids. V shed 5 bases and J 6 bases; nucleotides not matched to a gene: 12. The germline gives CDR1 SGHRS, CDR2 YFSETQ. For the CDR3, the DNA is TGCGCCAGCAGTAAACAAAGCGGGGGGCCAGTCGAGCAGTACTTC. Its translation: CASSKQSGGPVEQYF.

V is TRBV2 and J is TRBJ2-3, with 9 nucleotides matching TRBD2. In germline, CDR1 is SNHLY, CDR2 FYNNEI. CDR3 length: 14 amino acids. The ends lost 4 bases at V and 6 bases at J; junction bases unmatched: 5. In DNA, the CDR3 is TGTGCCAGCAGTGGTGCTAGCGGGATGGATACGCAGTATTTT. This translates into CASSGASGMDTQYF.

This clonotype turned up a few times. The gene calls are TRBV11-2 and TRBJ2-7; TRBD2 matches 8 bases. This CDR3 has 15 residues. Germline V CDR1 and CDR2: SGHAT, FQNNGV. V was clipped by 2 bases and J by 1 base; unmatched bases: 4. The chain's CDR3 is CASSLSRGVSYEQYF. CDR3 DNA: TGTGCCAGCAGCTTATCGCGGGGGGTATCCTACGAGCAGTACTTC.

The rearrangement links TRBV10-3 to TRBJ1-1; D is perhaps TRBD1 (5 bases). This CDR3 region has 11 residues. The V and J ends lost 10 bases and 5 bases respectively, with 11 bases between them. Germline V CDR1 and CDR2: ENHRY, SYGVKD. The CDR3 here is CATGTATEAFF. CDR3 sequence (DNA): TGTGCCACCGGGACGGCGACTGAAGCTTTCTTT.

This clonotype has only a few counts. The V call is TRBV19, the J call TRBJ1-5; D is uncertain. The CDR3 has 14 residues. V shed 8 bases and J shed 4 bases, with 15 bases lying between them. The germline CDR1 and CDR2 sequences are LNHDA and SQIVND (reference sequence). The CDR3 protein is CASLRTGRNQPQHF. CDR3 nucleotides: TGTGCCAGTCTAAGGACCGGCAGGAATCAGCCCCAGCATTTT.

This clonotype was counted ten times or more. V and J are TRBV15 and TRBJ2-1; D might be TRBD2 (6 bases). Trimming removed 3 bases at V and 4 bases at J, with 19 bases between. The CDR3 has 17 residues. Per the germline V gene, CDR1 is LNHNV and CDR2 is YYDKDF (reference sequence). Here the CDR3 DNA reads TGTGCCACCAGCAGCGGAAGACAGACGACTAGTTACAATGAGCAGTTCTTC. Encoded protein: CATSSGRQTTSYNEQFF.

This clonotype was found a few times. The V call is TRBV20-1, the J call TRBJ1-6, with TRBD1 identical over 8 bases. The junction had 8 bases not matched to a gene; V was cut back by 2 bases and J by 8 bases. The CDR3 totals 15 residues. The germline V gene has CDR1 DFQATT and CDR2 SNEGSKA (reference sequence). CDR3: CSARQDREEYSPLHF. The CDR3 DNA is TGCAGTGCTAGACAGGACAGGGAGGAGTATTCACCCCTCCACTTT.

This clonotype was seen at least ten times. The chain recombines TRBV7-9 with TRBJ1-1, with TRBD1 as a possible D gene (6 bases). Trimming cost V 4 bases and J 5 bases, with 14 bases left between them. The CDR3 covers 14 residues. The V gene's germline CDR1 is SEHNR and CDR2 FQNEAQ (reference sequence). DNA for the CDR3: TGTGCCAGCAGCTACCAACAGGGTAAGACTGAAGCTTTCTTT. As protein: CASSYQQGKTEAFF.

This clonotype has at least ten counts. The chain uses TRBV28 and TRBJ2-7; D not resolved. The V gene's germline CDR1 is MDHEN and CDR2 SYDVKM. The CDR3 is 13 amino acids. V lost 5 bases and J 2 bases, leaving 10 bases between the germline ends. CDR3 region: CASSRSGTYEQYF. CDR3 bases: TGTGCCAGCAGTCGGTCAGGAACCTACGAGCAGTACTTC.

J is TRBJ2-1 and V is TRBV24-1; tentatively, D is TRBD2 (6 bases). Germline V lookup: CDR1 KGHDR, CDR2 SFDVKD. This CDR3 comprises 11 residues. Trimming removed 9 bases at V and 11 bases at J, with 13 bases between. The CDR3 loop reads CATRTGDKQFF. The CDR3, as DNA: TGTGCCACCCGGACGGGGGATAAGCAGTTCTTC.

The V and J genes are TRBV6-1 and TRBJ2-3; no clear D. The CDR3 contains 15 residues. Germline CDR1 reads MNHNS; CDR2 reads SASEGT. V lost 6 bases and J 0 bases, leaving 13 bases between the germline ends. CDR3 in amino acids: CASRTNVDSTDTQYF. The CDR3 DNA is TGTGCCAGCAGGACAAACGTGGACAGCACAGATACGCAGTATTTT.

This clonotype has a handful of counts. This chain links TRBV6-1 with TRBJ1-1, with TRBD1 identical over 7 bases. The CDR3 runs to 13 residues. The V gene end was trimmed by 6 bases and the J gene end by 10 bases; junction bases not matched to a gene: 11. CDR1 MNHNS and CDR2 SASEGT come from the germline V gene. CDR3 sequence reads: CASRSLTGRVAFF. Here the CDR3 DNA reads TGTGCCAGCAGGTCACTGACAGGGAGGGTAGCTTTCTTT.

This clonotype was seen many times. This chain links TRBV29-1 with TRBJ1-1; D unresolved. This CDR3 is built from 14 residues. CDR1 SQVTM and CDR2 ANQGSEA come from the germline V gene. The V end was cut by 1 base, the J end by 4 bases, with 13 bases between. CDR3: CSVEASGRATEAFF. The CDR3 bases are TGCAGCGTTGAAGCTTCCGGACGGGCCACTGAAGCTTTCTTT.

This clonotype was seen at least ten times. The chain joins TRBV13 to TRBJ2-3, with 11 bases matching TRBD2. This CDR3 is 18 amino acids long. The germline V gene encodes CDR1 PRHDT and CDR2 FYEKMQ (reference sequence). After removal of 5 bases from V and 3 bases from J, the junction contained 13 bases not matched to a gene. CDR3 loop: CASSVDLAGGRGTDTQYF. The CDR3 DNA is TGTGCCAGCAGCGTAGACCTAGCGGGGGGAAGAGGAACAGATACGCAGTATTTT.

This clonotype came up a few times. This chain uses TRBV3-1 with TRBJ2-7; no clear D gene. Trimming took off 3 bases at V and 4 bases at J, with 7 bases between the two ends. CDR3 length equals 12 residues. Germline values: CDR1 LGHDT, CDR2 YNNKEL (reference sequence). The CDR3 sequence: CASSHEIYEQYF. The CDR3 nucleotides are TGTGCCAGCAGCCATGAGATATACGAGCAGTACTTC.

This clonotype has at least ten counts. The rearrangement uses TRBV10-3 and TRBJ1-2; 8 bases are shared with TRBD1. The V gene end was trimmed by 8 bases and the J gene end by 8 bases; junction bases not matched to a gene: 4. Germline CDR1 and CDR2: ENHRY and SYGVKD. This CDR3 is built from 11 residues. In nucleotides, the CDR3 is TGTGCCATCGGGACAGGTCAGGGCTACACCTTC. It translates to CAIGTGQGYTF.

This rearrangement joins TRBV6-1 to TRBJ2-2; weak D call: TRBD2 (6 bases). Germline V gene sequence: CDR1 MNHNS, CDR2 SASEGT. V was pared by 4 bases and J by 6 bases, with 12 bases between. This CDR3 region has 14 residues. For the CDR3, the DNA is TGTGCCAGCAGTGGCCGACTAGTCCCCGGGGAGCTGTTTTTT. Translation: CASSGRLVPGELFF.

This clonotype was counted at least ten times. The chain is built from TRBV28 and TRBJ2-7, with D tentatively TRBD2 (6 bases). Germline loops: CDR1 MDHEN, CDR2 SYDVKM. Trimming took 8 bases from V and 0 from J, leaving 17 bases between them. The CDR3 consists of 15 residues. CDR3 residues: CASGGTGTGSYEQYF. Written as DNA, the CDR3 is TGTGCCAGCGGGGGAACCGGGACTGGCTCCTACGAGCAGTACTTC.